This T cell receptor (beta chain) was sequenced during a study of vaccination and CD4 T cells after COVID-19 (dated by TCRdb to between 2020 and 2023). In terms of the full investigation: Convalescent patients had a positive SARS-CoV-2 result on nasal swab PCR, and of these patients, several had mild disease and one had severe disease. Post-vaccine blood samples were collected a median of about 11 weeks after the second vaccine dose, ranging from about 12 to 241 days. Post-COVID blood samples were collected from convalescent patients a median of roughly 100 days after diagnosis, with a range of about 30 to 170 days. In the convalescent cohort there were six males and four females, among whom were two Hispanic individuals, seven Caucasians, two Asians and one multiracial person. Participants received two doses of either the Pfizer-BioNTech BNT162b2 vaccine (n=8) or the Moderna mRNA-1273 vaccine (n=2). As controls, cultures received a CEFX viral epitope pool (the positive control), an HIV-1 Nef peptide pool (the negative control), or no peptide at all. In 10 COVID-19 convalescent patients and 4 infection-naive healthy vaccine recipients, researchers compared the spike-specific CD4+ TCR repertoire from before mRNA vaccination with the repertoire from after. Overlapping spike peptide pools from SARS-CoV-2 and from the common cold coronaviruses HCoV-NL63, HCoV-OC43 and HCoV-229E were used as culture stimuli.

The CDR3, from cysteine to phenylalanine, totals 19 residues. Only the CDR3 part of the read is kept: 57 bases, read in frame from the first base. In the paper's terms, the treatment or condition label means: roughly nine-day PBMC culture with coronavirus spike peptide pools or control peptides (ViraFEST assay). The ViraFEST assay, used in the study, expanded antigen-specific T cells with peptide pools and then identified the expanded clonotypes through TCR sequencing. The convalescent patients' positive SARS-CoV-2 PCR tests were from March to December 2020, which was before the Alpha, Beta and Delta variants emerged in the United States. Each well held more than 1.5 million PBMCs cultured in IMDM containing approximately 5% human AB serum and roughly 9.7 IU/ml IL-2, with approximately 9.2 ug/ml peptide pools added. Half of the culture medium was replaced with fresh IL-2-containing medium on days 3 and 7. After about 10 days of culture, CD4+ T cells were isolated by negative selection using the EasySep CD4+ T cell isolation kit. PBMCs were separated from whole blood using Ficoll-Paque Plus gradient centrifugation and then either used fresh or cryopreserved at -140C. Triplicate wells were generally used for each culture condition.

The research as a whole found: Relatively few convalescent patients were included in the study, and early timepoints after natural infection were not analyzed. Nearly all vaccine-specific clones in convalescent patients (304 of 307) were mono-reactive for SARS-CoV-2 spike rather than cross-reactive with common cold coronaviruses. In convalescent patients, a median roughly 88% of post-vaccine SARS-CoV-2-reactive clones were detected only after vaccination, suggesting vaccine-specific priming. An increase in the median number of SARS-CoV-2-reactive clonotypes from 20 to 25 after infection to 35 to 40 after vaccination was observed, but the change was not found to be significant.

This clonotype occurred a few times. Its binding antigen is unknown. No base-level quality is on record; no much larger clone is a single base apart. The method behind the library was PCR. DNA from cultured CD4+ T cells was subjected to TCR sequencing with the Oncomine TCR Beta short-read assay at the Johns Hopkins FTIC core. Genomic DNA was extracted from the cultured CD4+ T cells with the QIAamp micro DNA kit. Oncomine TCR Beta libraries from cultured CD4+ T cells were pooled using unique dual indexes and sequenced on an Illumina iSeq 100. Regarding the original processing steps: Non-productive sequences were filtered out, and CDR3s that did not start with C, did not end with F or W, or were shorter than 7 amino acids were discarded. The MANAFEST web application identified antigen-specific clonotypes by comparing peptide-stimulated wells against reference wells and other culture wells. An FDR below 0.05, an odds ratio above 5, and a productive frequency above 0.1% in at least two of three replicate wells were required for clones to be considered positive. A clonotype was classed as cross-reactive if the clonotype showed significant expansion both in SARS-CoV-2 spike wells and in at least one common cold coronavirus spike condition. CDR3 homology was assessed with Levenshtein distances (stringdist) and unrooted phylogenetic trees (ape) in R version 3.6.1. The public sequencing data were trimmed at Q25 with fastp and processed into clonotypes with MiXCR by TCRdb, which kept only in-frame beta chains. CDR3 protein sequences are deduplicated, and each keeps its most common genes and DNA. For this entry, the V and J calls and clone size follow TCRdb and not the study's own pipeline. The sample table records 13,000 or so distinct CDR3 sequences; roughly 41% of these occur just once. The top ten clones comprise almost 9.5% of the sample.

What was sequenced was CD4+ T cells from blood, cultured in vitro. The chain is encoded by TRBV21-1 joined to TRBJ2-3. TRBV21-1 is a known pseudogene. The origin of this receptor is a human donor who had recovered from COVID-19. The DNA reads TGTGCCAGCAGCAAAGATAAGTCACTCCGACGGCATGAGGCAGATACGCAGTATTTT. It translates as CASSKDKSLRRHEADTQYF.